This T cell receptor beta chain emerged from a study of molecular identifiers for immune sequencing clone quantification. General observations from the study: Reportedly, one cell's Jurkat TCR RNA was detected within 1,100,000 naive CD8 cells. Highly expanded clone sizes could be underestimated through barcode sharing by identical TCR molecules. In naive cells, clones above 20 RNA copies held under 1% of molecules, whereas in effector cells they held over 99%.

CD8+CD4-CCR7+CD45RA+ sorting gave the naive CD8 T cells. CDR3 length: 17 amino acids. Trimming stripped 3 bases from V and 2 bases from J, with 18 bases between. From germline, CDR1 is SNHLY and CDR2 FYNNEI. Concerning this clonotype: Its antigen is unknown.

TCRdb used MiXCR to reprocess the PCR reads, holding one entry per CDR3 protein. The sample contains approximately 670,000 distinct CDR3 sequences, about 20% of which appear only once. Input material: naive CD8+ T cells from blood, with Jurkat cell RNA spiked in. Subset meaning: FACS-sorted CD8+CD4-CCR7+CD45RA+ naive T cells. The receptor was derived from a human donor in good health. Some libraries in this study had Jurkat cell RNA spiked in. V and J are TRBV2 and TRBJ2-3; tentatively, D is TRBD2 (6 bases). The CDR3 reads CASSDGSTSLDTDTQYF. Written as DNA, the CDR3 is TGTGCCAGCAGTGACGGCTCGACTAGTCTTGACACAGATACGCAGTATTTT. Together with reference TRBV2 and TRBJ2-3, the CDR3 gives the full variable domain: EPEVTQTPSHQVTQMGQEVILRCVPISNHLYFYWYRQILGQKVEFLVSFYNNEISEKSEIFDDQFSVERPDGSNFTLKIRSTKLEDSAMYFCASSDGSTSLDTDTQYFGPGTRLTVL.